Following are 19 T cell receptor beta chains from one sample sequenced in a study of cytomegalovirus exposure and HLA in healthy donors. Amplification used 60 Vbeta primers and 13 Jbeta primers. Measured with immunoSEQ multiplex PCR; TCRdb has only the in-frame clones, and not every one. The sample has approximately 30,000 clones, and its top ten clones hold around 3.6%. Material: PBMCs. The source is a man aged 35 to 55 in good health and CMV-seronegative.

The chain combines TRBV11-2 with TRBJ1-4, with D possibly matching TRBD1 (6 bases). Looked up from germline, CDR1 is SGHAT and CDR2 is FQNNGV. The CDR3 totals 16 residues. With 6 bases removed from V and 7 bases from J, the gap between germline ends came to 21 bases. CDR3 coding DNA: TGTGCCAGCAGTCGTAACGTCCGGGGGGCAAGTGAAAAACTGTTTTTT. This codes for CASSRNVRGASEKLFF.

The chain employs TRBV7-2 and TRBJ2-1, with 8 bases identical to TRBD2. J gave up 1 base and V 1 base, and 3 bases lay outside the gene matches. The CDR3 has 16 amino acids. Looked up from germline, CDR1 is SGHTA and CDR2 is FQGNSA. CDR3 region: CASSLGLAGSYNEQFF. Written as DNA, the CDR3 is TGTGCCAGCAGCTTAGGTTTAGCGGGATCCTACAATGAGCAGTTCTTC. The full variable domain, completed using reference TRBV7-2 and TRBJ2-1, is GAGVSQSPSNKVTEKGKDVELRCDPISGHTALYWYRQSLGQGLEFLIYFQGNSAPDKSGLPSDRFSAERTGGSVSTLTIQRTQQEDSAVYLCASSLGLAGSYNEQFFGPGTRLTVL.

The rearrangement links TRBV10-3 to TRBJ2-7; no definite D call. The CDR3 has 11 amino acids. Trimming took 6 bases from V and 2 from J, leaving 5 bases between them. Per the germline V gene, CDR1 is ENHRY and CDR2 is SYGVKD. CDR3 nucleotides: TGTGCCATCAGACAGACCTACGAGCAGTACTTC. Translated: CAIRQTYEQYF.

CDR3 DNA sequence: TGTGCCAGTAGACTAGCAGGCGAGACCCAGTACTTC. It yields the protein CASRLAGETQYF. V gene TRBV19 combines with J gene TRBJ2-5, with D perhaps TRBD2 (6 bases). Germline-derived CDR1 and CDR2 are LNHDA and SQIVND (reference sequence). The CDR3 is 12 residues long. V was shortened by 6 bases and J by 5 bases, with 10 bases between the two germline ends.

The chain is built from TRBV6-6 and TRBJ1-2; 7 bases map to TRBD1. The ends lost 2 bases at V and 6 bases at J; junction bases unmatched: 6. Germline lookup yields CDR1 MNHNY and CDR2 SVGAGI (reference sequence). The CDR3 loop spans 14 amino acids. CDR3 region: CASSYREGANGYTF. In DNA form, the CDR3 reads TGTGCCAGCAGTTACCGTGAGGGGGCGAATGGCTACACCTTC.

The rearrangement uses TRBV6-1 and TRBJ2-5; the match to TRBD1 covers 7 bases. The CDR3 spans 15 residues. The V gene's germline CDR1 is MNHNS and CDR2 SASEGT. Trimming took 2 bases from V and 1 from J; bases not matched to a gene: 4. Here the CDR3 DNA reads TGTGCCAGCAGTGAATCCGGGACAGCCCAAGAGACCCAGTACTTC. Its translation: CASSESGTAQETQYF.

In nucleotides, the CDR3 is TGCGCCAGCAGCCCCCGGGCGGAAGGGAGGACTGAAGCTTTCTTT. This translates into CASSPRAEGRTEAFF. This sequence joins TRBV4-3 and TRBJ1-1, with D unclear. Trimming shortened V by 4 bases and J by 5 bases, and 17 bases separated the two germline ends. The CDR3 loop spans 15 amino acids. Germline-derived CDR1 and CDR2 are LGHNA and YSLEER.

The chain has TRBV10-2 and TRBJ1-3; D possibly corresponds to TRBD1 (5 bases). The CDR3 covers 14 residues. V was pared by 6 bases and J by 3 bases, with 12 bases between. The germline gives CDR1 WSHSY, CDR2 SAAADI. The CDR3 region is CASRSGNGGNTIYF. The CDR3 DNA is TGCGCCAGCAGGTCAGGGAACGGTGGAAACACCATATATTTT.

The chain employs TRBV5-1 and TRBJ1-1; D not certain. This CDR3 comprises 12 residues. CDR1 is SGHRS, CDR2 YFSETQ, per germline. V lost 5 bases to trimming and J lost 3 bases, with 8 bases between them. The chain's CDR3 is CASRNRDTEAFF. CDR3 DNA: TGCGCCAGCAGGAACCGGGACACTGAAGCTTTCTTT. Full variable domain (rest looked up from reference TRBV5-1 and TRBJ1-1): KAGVTQTPRYLIKTRGQQVTLSCSPISGHRSVSWYQQTPGQGLQFLFEYFSETQRNKGNFPGRFSGRQFSNSRSEMNVSTLELGDSALYLCASRNRDTEAFFGQGTRLTVV.

The chain recombines TRBV9 with TRBJ1-1; D is uncertain. Germline V gives CDR1 SGDLS, CDR2 YYNGEE. V lost 4 bases, J lost 0 bases, and 10 bases lay in between. CDR3 length: 14 amino acids. CDR3 DNA: TGTGCCAGCAGCCCCGGGATAGTGAACACTGAAGCTTTCTTT. It translates to CASSPGIVNTEAFF.

The chain joins TRBV18 to TRBJ2-6; D is possibly TRBD1 (5 bases). Germline loops: CDR1 KGHSH, CDR2 LQKENI. Trimming took off 3 bases at V and 0 bases at J, with 15 bases between the two ends. This CDR3 has 18 amino acids. Here the CDR3 reads CASSPQGPQTSGANVLTF. CDR3 bases: TGTGCCAGCTCACCCCAGGGCCCTCAAACCTCTGGGGCCAACGTCCTGACTTTC.

The rearrangement joins TRBV6-5 to TRBJ2-3; 9 bases agree with TRBD1. CDR1 and CDR2 from the germline V gene are MNHEY and SVGAGI. This CDR3 is built from 16 residues. The ends lost 0 bases at V and 2 bases at J; junction bases unmatched: 3. The CDR3 spells CASSYSGTGNTDTQYF. CDR3 sequence (DNA): TGTGCCAGCAGTTACTCAGGGACAGGGAACACAGATACGCAGTATTTT.

The chain combines TRBV29-1 with TRBJ2-1, with 9 bases lining up with TRBD2. The germline V gene has CDR1 SQVTM and CDR2 ANQGSEA. CDR3 size: 15 residues. The V and J ends lost 3 bases and 7 bases, in that order; junction bases with no gene match: 10. The CDR3 reads CSVEVSTSGANEQFF. DNA for the CDR3: TGCAGCGTTGAGGTTTCGACTAGCGGTGCGAATGAGCAGTTCTTC.

The chain links TRBV6-6 to TRBJ2-7, with 15 bases identical to TRBD2. Germline CDR1 MNHNY, CDR2 SVGAGI (reference sequence). V dropped 4 bases and J dropped 2; count of bases not matched to a gene: 3. The CDR3 runs to 16 residues. CDR3 sequence: CASSFRTSGRAYEQYF. The CDR3 nucleotides are TGTGCCAGCAGTTTCCGGACTAGCGGGAGGGCCTACGAGCAGTACTTC.

The chain joins TRBV7-2 to TRBJ2-6; a weak D match, TRBD2 (6 bases). V was clipped by 3 bases and J by 12 bases, with 12 bases between them. CDR3 length: 13 residues. Germline CDR1 reads SGHTA; CDR2 reads FQGNSA. The CDR3 loop is CASSFGGVGVLTF. The CDR3 DNA is TGTGCCAGCAGCTTCGGGGGAGTGGGCGTCCTGACTTTC.

This chain joins TRBV5-1 and TRBJ2-7, with unresolved D. Between the trimmed V and J ends, which lost 0 bases and 0 bases, there was a span of 10 bases. This CDR3 is 15 amino acids long. CDR1 is SGHRS, CDR2 YFSETQ, per germline. CDR3 region: CASSLVGPSSYEQYF. In DNA, the CDR3 is TGCGCCAGCAGCTTGGTTGGGCCGAGCTCCTACGAGCAGTACTTC.

V and J are TRBV6-5 and TRBJ2-5; the D is unclear. Per germline, CDR1 MNHEY and CDR2 SVGAGI. V lost 6 bases, J lost 0 bases, and 8 bases lay in between. CDR3 length: 13 residues. CDR3 protein: CASRNSYQETQYF. CDR3 nucleotide sequence: TGTGCCAGCAGAAATAGCTACCAAGAGACCCAGTACTTC.

The V and J genes are TRBV6-5 and TRBJ1-3; 9 bases agree with TRBD1. V lost 4 bases to trimming and J lost 3 bases; unmatched junction nucleotides: 1. This CDR3 has 14 amino acids. Germline V CDR1 and CDR2: MNHEY, SVGAGI. For the CDR3, the DNA is TGTGCCAGCAGTTGGACAGGGGTTGGAAACACCATATATTTT. This gives the protein CASSWTGVGNTIYF.

J is TRBJ1-2 and V is TRBV7-2, with D perhaps matching TRBD1 (6 bases). Trimming cost V 5 bases and J 5 bases, with 15 bases left between them. Per germline, CDR1 SGHTA and CDR2 FQGNSA. CDR3 length equals 14 residues. The CDR3, as DNA: TGTGCCAGCAGCCCCCAAGGGGGGGAGTATGGCTACACCTTC. Translating gives CASSPQGGEYGYTF.